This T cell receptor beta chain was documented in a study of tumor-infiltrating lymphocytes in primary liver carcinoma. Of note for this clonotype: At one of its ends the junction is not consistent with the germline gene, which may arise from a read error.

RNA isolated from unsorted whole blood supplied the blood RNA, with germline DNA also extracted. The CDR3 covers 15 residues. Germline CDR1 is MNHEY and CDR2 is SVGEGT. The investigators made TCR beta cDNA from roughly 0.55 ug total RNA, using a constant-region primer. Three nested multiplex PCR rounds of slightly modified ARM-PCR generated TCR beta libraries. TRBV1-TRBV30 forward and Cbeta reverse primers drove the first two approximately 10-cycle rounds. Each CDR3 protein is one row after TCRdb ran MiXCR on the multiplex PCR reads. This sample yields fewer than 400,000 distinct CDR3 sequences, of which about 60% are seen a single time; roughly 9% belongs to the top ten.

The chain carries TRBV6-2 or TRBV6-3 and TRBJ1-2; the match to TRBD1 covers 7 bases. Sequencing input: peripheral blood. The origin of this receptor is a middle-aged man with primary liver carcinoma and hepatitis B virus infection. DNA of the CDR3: TGTGCTAGCAGTCCTCCAGGGGGAGCGATCTATGGCCACACCTTC. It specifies CASSPPGGAIYGHTF.